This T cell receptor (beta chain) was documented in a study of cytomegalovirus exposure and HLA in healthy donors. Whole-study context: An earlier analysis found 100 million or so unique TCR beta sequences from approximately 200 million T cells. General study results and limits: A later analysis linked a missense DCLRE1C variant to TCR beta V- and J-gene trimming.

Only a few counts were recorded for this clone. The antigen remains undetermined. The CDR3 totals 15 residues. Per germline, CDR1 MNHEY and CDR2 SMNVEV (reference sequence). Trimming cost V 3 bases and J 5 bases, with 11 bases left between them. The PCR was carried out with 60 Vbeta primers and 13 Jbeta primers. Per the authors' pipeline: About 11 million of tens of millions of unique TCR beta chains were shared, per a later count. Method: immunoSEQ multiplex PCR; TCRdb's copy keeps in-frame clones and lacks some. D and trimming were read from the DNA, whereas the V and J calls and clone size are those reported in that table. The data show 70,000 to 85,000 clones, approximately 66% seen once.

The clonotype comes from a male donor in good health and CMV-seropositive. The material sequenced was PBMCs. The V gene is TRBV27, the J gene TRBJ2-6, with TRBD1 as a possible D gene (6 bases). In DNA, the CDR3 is TGTGCCAGCAGTTTGGGCCAGGGGAGGGCCAACGTCCTGACTTTC. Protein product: CASSLGQGRANVLTF.